This TCR beta chain was identified in a study of shared clonotypes between healthy human individuals. Study conclusions and caveats: Represented diversity, genetic and exposure-history alike, was limited by few donors.

Concerning this clone itself: Its antigen is unidentified.

The CDR3 is 15 amino acids. Trimming removed 7 bases from V and 0 bases from J; junction bases left unmatched: 0. Germline CDR1 reads SNHLY; CDR2 reads FYNNEI. Profiled with immunoSEQ multiplex PCR; TCRdb holds only in-frame clones, not every one. Of about 490,000 clones in the sample, roughly 80% were seen once. Sequenced sample: PBMCs. The receptor comes from a woman aged 40 to 50 in good health. Some clones in this sample may be carry-over from other donors' samples. The chain recombines TRBV2 with TRBJ2-6, with 10 bases fitting TRBD2. This CDR3 is CASTSGSSGANVLTF. The CDR3 DNA sequence: TGTGCCAGCACTAGCGGGAGCTCTGGGGCCAACGTCCTGACTTTC.